The 21 T cell receptor beta chains listed next were all sequenced from one sample in a study of radiation and T cells in renal cell carcinoma. Assay: immunoSEQ multiplex PCR; the TCRdb copy retains only in-frame clones and omits some. The table records about 10,000 clones, around 56% of them present only once. Described treatment: treatment-naive control, cytoreductive nephrectomy. Sequenced material: tumor tissue, taken from a patient whose treatment was nephrectomy without radiotherapy. Source of these receptors: a middle-aged man with renal cell carcinoma.

The rearrangement joins TRBV27 to TRBJ2-7; no reliable D call. V was shortened by 3 bases and J by 2 bases, with 11 bases between the two germline ends. Looked up from germline, CDR1 is MNHEY and CDR2 is SMNVEV (reference sequence). This CDR3 region has 14 residues. As DNA, the CDR3 is TGTGCCAGCAGTTTTACAGCGCGAACCTACGAGCAGTACTTC. Protein: CASSFTARTYEQYF.

The chain recombines TRBV4-3 with TRBJ2-1, with 8 bases matching TRBD2. The V gene's germline CDR1 is LGHNA and CDR2 YSLEER. V was clipped by 2 bases and J by 0 bases; unmatched bases: 9. The CDR3 sequence is 18 residues long. The CDR3 DNA reads as TGCGCCAGCAGCCAATACTTTAGCGGGACCAGCTCCTACAATGAGCAGTTCTTC. This sequence encodes CASSQYFSGTSSYNEQFF.

This chain links TRBV7-8 with TRBJ2-7; 7 bases agree with TRBD2. Per the germline V gene, CDR1 is SGHVS and CDR2 is FQNEAQ. The CDR3 has 16 amino acids. The ends lost 0 bases at V and 6 bases at J; junction bases unmatched: 11. CDR3 DNA sequence: TGTGCCAGCAGCTTAGCGTGGGAGGGAGGTGAATCCGAGCAGTACTTC. It translates to CASSLAWEGGESEQYF.

The V call is TRBV28, the J call TRBJ2-4; 10 bases match TRBD1. CDR3 size: 14 residues. V shed 6 bases and J 7 bases; nucleotides not matched to a gene: 6. CDR1 MDHEN and CDR2 SYDVKM come from the germline V gene. The CDR3, as DNA: TGTGCCAGCAGGACAGGGGGCGCGAGGAACATTCAGTACTTC. Its protein product is CASRTGGARNIQYF.

This clone came up a few times. This chain connects TRBV14 to TRBJ1-2; no reliable D call. V lost 0 bases to trimming and J lost 4 bases, with 6 bases between them. CDR3 length: 13 amino acids. CDR1 is SGHDN and CDR2 is FVKESK in the germline V gene. This chain's CDR3 is CASSQDPGYGYTF. The CDR3 DNA reads TGTGCCAGCAGCCAAGACCCGGGCTATGGCTACACCTTC.

This clone turned up a few times. The rearrangement joins TRBV28 to TRBJ2-1; tentative D call: TRBD2 (6 bases). Germline lookup yields CDR1 MDHEN and CDR2 SYDVKM. V dropped 6 bases and J dropped 6 bases, with 9 bases sitting between them. The CDR3 consists of 12 residues. The CDR3 DNA is TGTGCCAGCAGCCCCGGGGGCAATGAGCAGTTCTTC. It yields the protein CASSPGGNEQFF.

The chain links TRBV11-2 to TRBJ2-2; 12 nucleotides agree with TRBD2. Trimming cost V 8 bases and J 6 bases; bases outside gene matches: 4. The CDR3 runs to 14 residues. CDR1 SGHAT and CDR2 FQNNGV come from the germline V gene. CDR3 residues: CASPGTSGPGELFF. DNA of the CDR3: TGTGCCAGCCCCGGGACTAGCGGGCCCGGGGAGCTGTTTTTT.

The DNA of the CDR3 is TGTGCCTCCTACGGGGGGAGTTGGGAGCAGTACTTC. Protein: CASYGGSWEQYF. V gene TRBV27 combines with J gene TRBJ2-7; TRBD2 agrees at 7 bases. There are 12 residues in the CDR3. CDR1 MNHEY and CDR2 SMNVEV come from the germline V gene (reference sequence). J gave up 7 bases and V 11 bases, and 11 bases lay outside the gene matches.

This clone was observed once. The gene calls are TRBV13 and TRBJ2-1; 13 nucleotides match TRBD2. In germline, CDR1 is PRHDT, CDR2 FYEKMQ (reference sequence). The CDR3 is 14 amino acids. V dropped 5 bases and J dropped 9; count of bases not matched to a gene: 4. CDR3 nucleotide sequence: TGTGCCAGCAGCCCCGGGACTAGCGGGATTGAGCAGTTCTTC. As protein: CASSPGTSGIEQFF.

This clone was seen once. The chain is built from TRBV5-1 and TRBJ2-1; 8 bases align to TRBD2. From germline, CDR1 is SGHRS and CDR2 YFSETQ. The CDR3 consists of 15 residues. Trimming cost V 1 base and J 9 bases; bases outside gene matches: 9. As DNA, the CDR3 is TGCGCCAGCAGCTTGTCCCAGCGGGAGCTAGGTGAGCAGTTCTTC. Encoded protein: CASSLSQRELGEQFF.

A few counts support this clone. Here the CDR3 reads CASSENPVNTEAFF. For the CDR3, the DNA is TGTGCCAGCAGTGAAAATCCGGTGAACACTGAAGCTTTCTTT. The gene calls are TRBV6-1 and TRBJ1-1; D is unresolved. The germline V and J ends were trimmed by 2 bases and 0 bases, with 7 bases remaining between them. This CDR3 has 14 residues. Germline V gene data show CDR1 as MNHNS and CDR2 as SASEGT.

The V and J genes are TRBV5-8 and TRBJ2-7, with a possible D match to TRBD2 (6 bases). The CDR3 runs 15 residues. Trimming cost V 3 bases and J 5 bases, with 18 bases left between them. The germline V gene encodes CDR1 SGHTS and CDR2 YDEGEE. The CDR3, as DNA: TGTGCCAGCAGCTCAGAAGGACGGGGGATCCACGAGCAGTACTTC. Its protein product is CASSSEGRGIHEQYF.

The CDR3 nucleotides read TGTGCCAGCAGCTTAGTCCGGACTAGCGGGAGGGCTGGGGCCAACGTCCTGACTTTC. It is translated as CASSLVRTSGRAGANVLTF. The rearrangement uses TRBV7-2 and TRBJ2-6; 15 positions agree with TRBD2. V dropped 1 base and J dropped 2; count of bases not matched to a gene: 3. The CDR3 is 19 residues long. Looked up from germline, CDR1 is SGHTA and CDR2 is FQGNSA. Together with reference TRBV7-2 and TRBJ2-6, the CDR3 gives the full variable domain: GAGVSQSPSNKVTEKGKDVELRCDPISGHTALYWYRQSLGQGLEFLIYFQGNSAPDKSGLPSDRFSAERTGGSVSTLTIQRTQQEDSAVYLCASSLVRTSGRAGANVLTFGAGSRLTVL.

This clone came up a few times. CDR3: CASSRDFSTGELFF. The DNA of the CDR3 is TGTGCCAGCAGCCGGGACTTTTCCACCGGGGAGCTGTTTTTT. The chain recombines TRBV7-2 with TRBJ2-2; a weak D match, TRBD2 (6 bases). The germline V gene encodes CDR1 SGHTA and CDR2 FQGNSA. CDR3 length equals 14 residues. Trimming cost V 5 bases and J 4 bases, with 11 bases left between them.

The chain combines TRBV6-6 with TRBJ2-1; TRBD2 matches at 12 bases. J gave up 7 bases and V 0 bases, and 4 bases lay outside the gene matches. This CDR3 is built from 16 residues. The germline V gene encodes CDR1 MNHNY and CDR2 SVGAGI (reference sequence). The CDR3 loop reads CASSYSLLAGGNEQFF. The CDR3 region has the DNA TGTGCCAGCAGTTACTCGTTACTAGCGGGAGGAAATGAGCAGTTCTTC.

This chain joins TRBV6-1 and TRBJ2-4; 11 bases fit TRBD1. There are 14 residues in the CDR3. The germline gives CDR1 MNHNS, CDR2 SASEGT. Here the CDR3 reads CWGTGGFVKNIQYF. The CDR3 nucleotides read TGTTGGGGGACAGGGGGATTTGTCAAAAACATTCAGTACTTC.

The rearrangement uses TRBV5-1 and TRBJ2-3; D tentatively fits TRBD1 or TRBD2 (5 bases each). The CDR3 runs to 13 residues. CDR1 SGHRS and CDR2 YFSETQ come from the germline V gene. V lost 1 base and J 4 bases, leaving 7 bases between the germline ends. The chain's CDR3 is CASSLSGPDTQYF. The CDR3 DNA sequence: TGCGCCAGCAGCTTGTCGGGGCCAGATACGCAGTATTTT.

The chain joins TRBV7-2 to TRBJ1-3; D gene uncertain. V was clipped by 0 bases and J by 9 bases, with 12 bases between them. Germline V gene sequence: CDR1 SGHTA, CDR2 FQGNSA. This CDR3 has 14 amino acids. The CDR3 DNA is TGTGCCAGCAGCTTAGCGCTGGCCACGGGCACCATATATTTT. Translating it yields CASSLALATGTIYF.

The CDR3 region has the DNA TGTCCTGGGAGTCGGGGAGCTTTCTTT. Its translation: CPGSRGAFF. V and J are TRBV19 and TRBJ1-1; unclear D gene. CDR1 and CDR2 (germline): LNHDA, SQIVND (reference sequence). The CDR3 spans 9 residues. Variable domain in full (rest from reference TRBV19 and TRBJ1-1): DGGITQSPKYLFRKEGQNVTLSCEQNLNHDAMYWYRQDPGQGLRLIYYSQIVNDFQKGDIAEGYSVSREKKESFPLTVTSAQKNPTAFYLCPGSRGAFFGQGTRLTVV.

This chain links TRBV19 with TRBJ1-1; D is possibly TRBD1 (6 bases). V lost 7 bases and J 0 bases, leaving 15 bases between the germline ends. Germline V gene data show CDR1 as LNHDA and CDR2 as SQIVND (reference sequence). This CDR3 has 15 residues. CDR3 nucleotide sequence: TGTGCCAGTACTTTAGGGGACAATTTGAACACTGAAGCTTTCTTT. Translated, it gives CASTLGDNLNTEAFF.

J is TRBJ1-3 and V is TRBV19; D might be TRBD1 (5 bases). This CDR3 comprises 15 residues. Trimming left V 0 bases short and J 5 bases short, with 11 bases between. Germline assignment: CDR1 LNHDA and CDR2 SQIVND (reference sequence). CDR3 nucleotides: TGTGCCAGTAGTATAGACGAGGGACCGAGAAACACCATATATTTT. It translates to CASSIDEGPRNTIYF.